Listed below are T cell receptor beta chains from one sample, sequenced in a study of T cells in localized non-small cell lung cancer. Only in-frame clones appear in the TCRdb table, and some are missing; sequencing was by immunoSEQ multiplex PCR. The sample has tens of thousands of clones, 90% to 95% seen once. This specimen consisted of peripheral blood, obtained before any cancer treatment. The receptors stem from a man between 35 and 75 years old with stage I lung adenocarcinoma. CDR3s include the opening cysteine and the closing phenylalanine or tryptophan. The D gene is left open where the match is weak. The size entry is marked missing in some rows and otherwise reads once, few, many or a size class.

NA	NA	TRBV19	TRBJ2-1	CASSAFLGVNNEQFF	TGTGCCAGTAGTGCCTTCCTTGGGGTAAACAATGAGCAGTTCTTC
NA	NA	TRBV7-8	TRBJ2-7	CASSAAPPYEQYF	TGTGCCAGCAGTGCGGCCCCCCCCTACGAGCAGTACTTC
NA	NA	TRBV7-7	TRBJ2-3	CASSPSTRLDTQYF	TGTGCTAGCAGCCCATCGACCCGGTTGGATACGCAGTATTTT
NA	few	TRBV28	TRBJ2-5	CASSPTGTQETQYF	TGTGCCAGCAGCCCTACAGGGACCCAAGAGACCCAGTACTTC
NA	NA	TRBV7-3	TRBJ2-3	CASSFLASTDTQYF	TGTGCCAGCAGCTTTTTAGCCTCCACAGATACGCAGTATTTT
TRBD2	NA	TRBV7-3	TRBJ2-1	CASSPGGSTSDTEQFF	TGCGCCAGCAGCCCGGGGGGGTCCACTAGCGATACTGAGCAGTTCTTC
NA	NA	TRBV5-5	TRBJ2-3	CASSLYSGDTQYF	TGTGCCAGCAGCTTGTATAGCGGAGATACGCAGTATTTT
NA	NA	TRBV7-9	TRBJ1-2	CASSFQGPQTGGYTF	TGTGCCAGCAGCTTTCAGGGACCTCAGACGGGGGGCTACACCTTC
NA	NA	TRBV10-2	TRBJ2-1	CASSENVGHLEQFF	TGCGCCAGCAGTGAAAACGTAGGGCACTTAGAGCAGTTCTTC
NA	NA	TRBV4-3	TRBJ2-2	CASSQLRGGLFF	TGCGCCAGCAGCCAACTCAGGGGGGGGCTGTTTTTT
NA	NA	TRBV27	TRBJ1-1	CASTPGDTRNTEAFF	TGTGCCAGCACCCCAGGGGACACCAGGAACACTGAAGCTTTCTTT
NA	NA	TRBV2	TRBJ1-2	CASSNTGNYGYTF	TGTGCCAGCAGCAACACAGGGAACTATGGCTACACCTTC
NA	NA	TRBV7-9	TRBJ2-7	CASSHSQSGYEQYF	TGTGCCAGCAGCCACAGTCAATCAGGCTACGAGCAGTACTTC
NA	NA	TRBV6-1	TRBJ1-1	CASRDTIEAFF	TGTGCCAGCAGAGACACCATCGAAGCTTTCTTT
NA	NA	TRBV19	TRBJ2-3	CASSAAGRDTQYF	TGTGCCAGTAGTGCCGCCGGTAGAGATACGCAGTATTTT
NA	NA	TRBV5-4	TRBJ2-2	CASSRQDRNTGELFF	TGTGCCAGCAGCCGCCAGGACAGGAACACCGGGGAGCTGTTTTTT
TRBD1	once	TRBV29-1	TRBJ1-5	CSPRTGNNQPQHF	TGCAGCCCCAGGACAGGGAACAATCAGCCCCAGCATTTT
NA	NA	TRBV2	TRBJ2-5	CASSQGFQETQYF	TGTGCCAGCAGTCAGGGGTTTCAAGAGACCCAGTACTTC
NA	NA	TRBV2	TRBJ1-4	CASSEGQLTNEKLFF	TGTGCCAGCAGTGAAGGACAGCTAACTAATGAAAAACTGTTTTTT
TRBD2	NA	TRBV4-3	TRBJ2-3	CASSQSGELGTQYF	TGCGCCAGCAGCCAGAGCGGGGAACTAGGAACGCAGTATTTT
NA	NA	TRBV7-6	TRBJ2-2	CASRPPGTNTGELFF	TGTGCCAGCCGACCCCCCGGGACCAACACCGGGGAGCTGTTTTTT
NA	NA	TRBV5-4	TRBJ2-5	CASARGGGGKETQYF	TGTGCCAGCGCCCGAGGGGGGGGCGGGAAAGAGACCCAGTACTTC
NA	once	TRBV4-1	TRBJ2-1	CASSQQGDRGNEQFF	TGCGCCAGCAGCCAACAGGGAGACCGGGGCAATGAGCAGTTCTTC
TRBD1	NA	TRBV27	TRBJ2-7	CASNRQGGYEQYF	TGTGCCAGCAACAGACAGGGGGGCTACGAGCAGTACTTC
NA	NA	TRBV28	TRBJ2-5	CASTIGGASETQYF	TGTGCCAGCACCATTGGGGGGGCATCCGAGACCCAGTACTTC
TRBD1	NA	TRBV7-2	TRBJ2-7	CASSSWTGKEGPGEQYF	TGTGCCAGCAGCTCCTGGACAGGGAAGGAGGGCCCTGGGGAGCAGTACTTC
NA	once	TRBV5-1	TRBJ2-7	CASSSGDITGPNEQYF	TGCGCCAGCAGCTCGGGGGATATCACAGGGCCGAACGAGCAGTACTTC
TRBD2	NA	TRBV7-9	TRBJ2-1	CASSLGILAGGGEQFF	TGTGCCAGCAGCTTAGGGATACTAGCGGGAGGGGGTGAGCAGTTCTTC
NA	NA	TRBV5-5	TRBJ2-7	CASSLGSSSYEQYF	TGTGCCAGCAGCTTGGGTTCGAGCTCCTACGAGCAGTACTTC
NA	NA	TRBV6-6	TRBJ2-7	CASKQDTPGEQYF	TGTGCCAGCAAGCAGGACACCCCGGGCGAGCAGTACTTC
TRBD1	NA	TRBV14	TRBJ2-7	CASSQGQGRTGTYEQYF	TGTGCCAGCAGCCAGGGACAGGGGAGGACTGGAACCTACGAGCAGTACTTC
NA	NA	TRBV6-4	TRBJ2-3	CASSAQGTSADTQYF	TGTGCCAGCAGTGCCCAAGGGACCAGCGCAGATACGCAGTATTTT
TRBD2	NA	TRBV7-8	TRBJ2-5	CASSLGTRNRETQYF	TGTGCCAGCAGCTTAGGGACTAGAAATAGAGAGACCCAGTACTTC
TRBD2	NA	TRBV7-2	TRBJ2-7	CASSLLAGVGYEQYF	TGTGCCAGCAGCCTACTAGCGGGAGTCGGCTACGAGCAGTACTTC
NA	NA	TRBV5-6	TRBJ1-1	CASSLFGGMNTEAFF	TGTGCCAGCAGCTTGTTTGGCGGAATGAACACTGAAGCTTTCTTT
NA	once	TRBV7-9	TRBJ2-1	CASAQRRDTLYNEQFF	TGTGCCAGTGCCCAAAGGAGGGACACCCTATACAATGAGCAGTTCTTC
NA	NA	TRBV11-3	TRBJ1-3	CASRHDRSGNTIYF	TGTGCCAGCAGACACGACAGATCTGGAAACACCATATATTTT
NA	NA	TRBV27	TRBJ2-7	CASSSGYEQYF	TGTGCCAGCAGTTCAGGGTACGAGCAGTACTTC
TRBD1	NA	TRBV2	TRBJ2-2	CASSPVGTGPTGELFF	TGTGCCAGCAGCCCGGTGGGGACAGGGCCGACCGGGGAGCTGTTTTTT
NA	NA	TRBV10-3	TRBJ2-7	CAISLTGSLYEQYF	TGTGCCATCAGTCTTACAGGGAGCCTTTACGAGCAGTACTTC
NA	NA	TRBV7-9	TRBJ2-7	CASSLGGAGSYHEQYF	TGTGCCAGCAGCTTAGGGGGGGCAGGGAGTTACCACGAGCAGTACTTC
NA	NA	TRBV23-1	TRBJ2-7	CASSQSRADEQYF	TGCGCCAGCAGTCAGAGCAGGGCTGACGAGCAGTACTTC
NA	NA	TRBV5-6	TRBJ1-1	CASSRLDGMNTEAFF	TGTGCCAGCAGCCGACTCGACGGCATGAACACTGAAGCTTTCTTT
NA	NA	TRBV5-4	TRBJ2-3	CASSGSGATQYF	TGTGCCAGCAGCGGGAGTGGGGCTACGCAGTATTTT
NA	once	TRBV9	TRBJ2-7	CASSARDGEQYF	TGTGCCAGCAGCGCTCGGGACGGCGAGCAGTACTTC
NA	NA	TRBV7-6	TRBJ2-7	CASSLVLGRNEQYF	TGTGCCAGCAGCTTAGTGCTGGGGCGCAACGAGCAGTACTTC
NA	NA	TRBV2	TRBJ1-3	CASSVGPERGNTIYF	TGTGCCAGCAGTGTTGGGCCGGAGCGGGGAAACACCATATATTTT
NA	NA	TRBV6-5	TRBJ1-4	CASRRGLTEKLFF	TGTGCCAGCCGTCGGGGCTTGACTGAAAAACTGTTTTTT
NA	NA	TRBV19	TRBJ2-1	CASSIGHTAYNEQFF	TGTGCCAGTAGTATAGGCCACACGGCCTACAATGAGCAGTTCTTC
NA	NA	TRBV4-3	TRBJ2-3	CASSQDRPGTSTDTQYF	TGCGCCAGCAGCCAAGATCGACCCGGTACTAGCACAGATACGCAGTATTTT
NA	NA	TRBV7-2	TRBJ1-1	CASTQGGSQMNTEAFF	TGTGCCAGCACCCAGGGCGGATCCCAAATGAACACTGAAGCTTTCTTT
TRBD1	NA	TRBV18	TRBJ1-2	CASSPGRTGGADYGYTF	TGTGCCAGCTCACCAGGGCGGACAGGGGGCGCCGACTATGGCTACACCTTC
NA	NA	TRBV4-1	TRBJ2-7	CASSQDRAYEQYF	TGCGCCAGCAGCCAAGATAGGGCCTACGAGCAGTACTTC
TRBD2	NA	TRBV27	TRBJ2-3	CASSLKGLAGAWADTQYF	TGTGCCAGCAGTTTAAAGGGACTAGCGGGAGCGTGGGCAGATACGCAGTATTTT
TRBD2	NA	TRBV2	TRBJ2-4	CASSEWGGIQYF	TGTGCCAGCAGTGAGTGGGGGGGCATTCAGTACTTC